This T cell receptor beta chain was recorded in a study of blood T cell repertoires in COVID-19 (dated by TCRdb to 2018 to 2021). With regard to the full study: The collaborator samples originated in the United States, Italy and Spain and spanned the acute and convalescent phases of COVID-19. The repertoires were released in a freely available public database meant as a resource for research on the immune response to SARS-CoV-2. Where available, HLA class I and class II types were taken from metadata supplied by the sample provider and were not determined by assay-based typing. Samples were obtained from the ongoing ImmuneRACE study (first 160 participants) and from about 1,300 subjects provided by 6 global collaborators. Subjects who had been exposed to COVID-19, were actively infected with it, or had recovered from it provided the deeply sampled blood TCRbeta repertoires that made up the dataset. The prospective study material was composed of cDNA or gDNA derived from T cells, B-cell-depleted T cells, or PBMCs. A de-identified subject ID, COVID-19 status, age in years and sex were almost always included in the sample metadata. Findings and caveats that apply to the study as a whole: Clinical and demographic metadata were provided uncurated, with the amount varying by source and participant.

For this clone: The antigen it recognizes is unknown. Within one base of it there is no much larger clone, and no base qualities were kept.

In Seattle, one collaborating source enrolled patients while the infection was active and tracked those patients longitudinally over the course of disease. Each collaborating institution followed its own protocols to collect whole blood in K2EDTA tubes. For TCRbeta analysis, collaborators shipped samples in one of three forms: frozen whole blood, isolated PBMCs, or DNA extracted from either of those sample types. The immunoSEQ Assay, a bias-controlled multiplex PCR, was used to amplify TCRbeta CDR3 regions from genomic DNA. Regarding the original processing steps: The number of nucleated cells in each sample was estimated from the amplification of reference gene primers within the assay. To quantify the absolute abundance of each unique TCRbeta CDR3 rearrangement, sequence reads were collapsed and filtered. Productive Simpson clonality was computed per sample as the square root of Simpson's diversity index over productive rearrangements. The clones in this table, taken by TCRdb from immuneACCESS, are in-frame only. Not every clone is retained; where verified, under half of the shortfall comes from an unresolved V gene, and the cause of the rest is unknown. D and trimming were read from the DNA, whereas the V and J calls and clone size are those reported in that table. Within this sample are about 360,000 clones, with 65% to 90% of them counted one time only. Jointly, the top ten make up just over 7% of the sample.

The V end loses 0 bases and the J end loses 2 bases, and a stretch of 6 bases separates them. The CDR3 runs 13 amino acids, cysteine and phenylalanine included. Of all the DNA, just the CDR3 is kept, 39 bases in frame from base 1. CDR1 is given as SGDLS and CDR2 as YYNGEE, both from the germline V gene. The clonotype was recovered from a woman in her sixties with COVID-19, enrolled during active disease. Material for sequencing was peripheral blood. The V gene is TRBV9 and the J gene is TRBJ2-7; the D segment could be TRBD1, given 5 matching bases. The DNA sequence is given as TGTGCCAGCAGCGTAGCGGACACCTACGAGCAGTACTTC. This sequence encodes CASSVADTYEQYF.